A selection of T cell receptor beta chains follows, all from one sample in a study of PD-L1 blockade in urothelial cancer. Produced via immunoSEQ multiplex PCR; TCRdb's table is partial and in-frame only. Of approximately 90,000 clones listed, roughly 84% were seen once; the top ten hold roughly 2%. The specimen comprised PBMCs, sampled around atezolizumab (anti-PD-L1) treatment. These receptors were taken from a man in his 60s with urothelial cancer. Both conserved end residues are part of each CDR3. D genes are given only for firm matches. The size of a clone is reported for some rows only, either as once, few or many, or as a class for expanded clones.

j_call	v_call	d_call	cdr3_length	clone_size	cdr3_aa	cdr3_nt
TRBJ1-1	TRBV19	TRBD1	14	NA	CASRNRGPLPEAFF	TGTGCCAGTAGAAACAGGGGCCCCCTCCCTGAAGCTTTCTTT
TRBJ1-1	TRBV19	TRBD1	16	NA	CASSIRGQGRNTEAFF	TGTGCCAGTAGTATACGGGGACAGGGCAGGAACACTGAAGCTTTCTTT
TRBJ2-1	TRBV9	TRBD2	16	NA	CASSGLGGGAYNEQFF	TGTGCCAGCAGCGGTCTGGGCGGGGGGGCCTACAATGAGCAGTTCTTC
TRBJ2-3	TRBV9	TRBD2	18	once	CASSVSGLADTSTDTQYF	TGTGCCAGCAGTGTCTCGGGACTAGCGGATACTAGCACAGATACGCAGTATTTT
TRBJ1-2	TRBV30	NA	13	NA	CAWSLAGNGGYTF	TGTGCCTGGAGTCTGGCAGGCAATGGGGGCTACACCTTC
TRBJ1-5	TRBV19	TRBD1	14	NA	CATENTGGNQPQHF	TGTGCCACCGAGAATACAGGGGGCAATCAGCCCCAGCATTTT
TRBJ2-3	TRBV13	NA	15	NA	CASSLRAGAGDTQYF	TGTGCCAGCAGCTTACGTGCGGGGGCAGGGGATACGCAGTATTTT
TRBJ2-5	TRBV25-1	NA	14	NA	CASSEFGSQETQYF	TGTGCCAGCAGTGAATTCGGTTCTCAAGAGACCCAGTACTTC
TRBJ1-5	TRBV19	TRBD1	16	NA	CASSPRDRWSNQPQHF	TGTGCCAGTAGTCCCAGGGACAGGTGGAGTAATCAGCCCCAGCATTTT
TRBJ2-7	TRBV10-1	NA	12	NA	CATAGPFSSWYF	TGCGCCACCGCGGGACCGTTTTCGTCGTGGTACTTC
TRBJ1-2	TRBV6-1	TRBD1	17	NA	CASSEEGTAIGIYGYTF	TGTGCCAGCAGTGAAGAAGGGACAGCTATCGGGATCTATGGCTACACCTTC
TRBJ2-5	TRBV7-2	TRBD1	15	NA	CASSRNRGIEETQYF	TGTGCCAGCAGCCGCAACAGGGGAATAGAAGAGACCCAGTACTTC
TRBJ1-4	TRBV6-5	NA	13	NA	CASTPRADEKLFF	TGTGCCAGCACCCCGAGGGCCGACGAAAAACTGTTTTTT
TRBJ1-5	TRBV29-1	TRBD1	14	NA	CSVVDRASNQPQHF	TGCAGCGTCGTCGACAGGGCGAGCAATCAGCCCCAGCATTTT
TRBJ2-3	TRBV7-6	NA	15	NA	CASSAAGLITDTQYF	TGTGCCAGCAGCGCCGCGGGGCTAATCACAGATACGCAGTATTTT
TRBJ1-1	TRBV5-1	TRBD1	15	NA	CASSLSGGKNTEAFF	TGCGCCAGCAGCTTGTCAGGGGGCAAGAACACTGAAGCTTTCTTT
TRBJ2-5	TRBV2	NA	14	NA	CASSEAPTRVTQYF	TGTGCCAGCAGTGAAGCGCCGACTAGAGTGACCCAGTACTTC
TRBJ1-2	TRBV6-5	TRBD1	14	few	CAIWDRATNYGYTF	TGTGCCATCTGGGACAGGGCCACTAACTATGGCTACACCTTC
TRBJ2-7	TRBV10-3	TRBD1	15	NA	CAVGTGGVISYEQYF	TGTGCCGTCGGGACAGGGGGAGTCATCTCCTACGAGCAGTACTTC
TRBJ2-1	TRBV2	TRBD2	16	NA	CASSEGREGSYNEQFF	TGTGCCAGCAGTGAGGGGCGGGAGGGTTCCTACAATGAGCAGTTCTTC
TRBJ2-1	TRBV23-1	TRBD1	20	NA	CASSQLLGQAFSRGKNEQFF	TGCGCCAGCAGTCAATTATTGGGACAGGCCTTCTCAAGAGGGAAGAATGAGCAGTTCTTC
TRBJ2-3	TRBV6-5	TRBD2	15	NA	CASRRGGDLTDTQYF	TGTGCCAGCAGACGGGGGGGCGACTTAACAGATACGCAGTATTTT
TRBJ1-3	TRBV5-4	NA	19	few	CASSPSGGLSEVSGNTIYF	TGTGCCAGCAGCCCTTCCGGAGGGCTCTCCGAGGTCTCTGGAAACACCATATATTTT
TRBJ1-1	TRBV18	NA	15	NA	CASSPPDGLYTEAFF	TGTGCCAGCTCACCACCGGATGGGCTGTACACTGAAGCTTTCTTT
TRBJ2-5	TRBV10-1	TRBD2	14	NA	CASSETSGEETQYF	TGCGCCAGCAGTGAGACTAGCGGGGAAGAGACCCAGTACTTC
TRBJ2-5	TRBV6-5	NA	13	NA	CASVGHLQETQYF	TGTGCCAGTGTTGGACACCTCCAAGAGACCCAGTACTTC
TRBJ2-5	TRBV18	NA	18	once	CASSPSGLLTSYQETQYF	TGTGCCAGCTCACCTTCGGGACTCCTGACTTCGTACCAAGAGACCCAGTACTTC
TRBJ2-5	TRBV7-6	NA	14	NA	CASTDRMEGETQYF	TGTGCCAGCACAGATCGCATGGAGGGTGAGACCCAGTACTTC
TRBJ2-5	TRBV6-1	TRBD2	16	NA	CASSEARWEGRETQYF	TGTGCCAGCAGTGAAGCGCGTTGGGAGGGCCGGGAGACCCAGTACTTC
TRBJ2-7	TRBV6-5	TRBD1	16	NA	CASSYSRDSPSYEQYF	TGTGCCAGCAGTTACTCCCGGGACAGCCCCTCCTACGAGCAGTACTTC
TRBJ2-3	TRBV5-4	TRBD2	17	NA	CASSLGSASGGQDTQYF	TGTGCCAGCAGCTTGGGATCGGCTAGCGGGGGGCAGGATACGCAGTATTTT
TRBJ2-2	TRBV6-6	TRBD2	16	NA	CASSSRTSGVSGELFF	TGTGCCAGCAGTTCCCGGACTAGCGGGGTGTCCGGGGAGCTGTTTTTT
TRBJ1-1	TRBV15	TRBD1	14	NA	CATSRDRQGLEAFF	TGTGCCACCAGCAGAGATCGACAGGGTCTAGAAGCTTTCTTT
TRBJ1-1	TRBV7-9	TRBD1	14	NA	CASSADRGPTEAFF	TGTGCCAGCAGCGCAGACAGGGGGCCGACTGAAGCTTTCTTT
TRBJ2-1	TRBV6-1	NA	12	once	CASSEPGFEQFF	TGTGCCAGCAGTGAACCAGGGTTTGAGCAGTTCTTC
TRBJ2-7	TRBV6-5	NA	14	NA	CASSRTGTPNEQYF	TGTGCCAGCAGCAGAACAGGGACCCCAAACGAGCAGTACTTC
TRBJ2-2	TRBV7-2	NA	14	once	CASSLDAGSGELFF	TGTGCCAGCAGCTTAGATGCAGGGTCCGGGGAGCTGTTTTTT
TRBJ2-7	TRBV2	TRBD1	14	NA	CASSGDRGGVEQYF	TGTGCCAGCAGCGGGGACAGGGGTGGTGTCGAGCAGTACTTC